Below are 14 T cell receptor beta chains sequenced from a single sample in a study of blood T cell repertoires in COVID-19. Data came from immunoSEQ multiplex PCR; TCRdb stores just in-frame clones and leaves some out. The sample lists 99,000 or so clones, about four fifths occurring once. Sequenced: peripheral blood. Receptors originate from an elderly woman with active or convalescent COVID-19.

The chain couples TRBV5-1 to TRBJ1-6; TRBD1 agrees at 7 bases. After removal of 0 bases from V and 9 bases from J, the junction contained 6 bases not matched to a gene. CDR1 and CDR2 from the germline V gene are SGHRS and YFSETQ. CDR3 length equals 15 residues. The DNA of the CDR3 is TGCGCCAGCAGCTTGGAAAGGGGGCGATCTTCACCCCTCCACTTT. This encodes CASSLERGRSSPLHF.

This clone was seen only once. This sequence joins TRBV6-4 and TRBJ1-1; the D gene is possibly TRBD1 (5 bases). The CDR3 has 19 residues. Trimming took 2 bases from V and 0 from J, leaving 22 bases between them. Germline CDR1 reads MRHNA; CDR2 reads SNTAGT. The CDR3, as DNA: TGTGCCAGCAGTGACAGGGGAGGAGGGTTTGAAGTTCTGAACACTGAAGCTTTCTTT. Translating it yields CASSDRGGGFEVLNTEAFF.

The chain joins TRBV29-1 to TRBJ1-1, with D uncertain. The CDR3 is made up of 15 amino acids. Deletions cut 3 bases from V and 5 bases from J, with 19 bases between. The germline gives CDR1 SQVTM, CDR2 ANQGSEA. CDR3 residues: CSVDREGGVRTEAFF. As DNA, the CDR3 is TGCAGCGTTGATAGAGAGGGAGGAGTGAGAACTGAAGCTTTCTTT.

This clone was seen a handful of times. The chain employs TRBV3-1 (or the pseudogene TRBV3-2) and TRBJ2-2, with 7 bases aligning to TRBD1. Germline-derived CDR1 and CDR2 are LGHDT and YNNKEL (reference sequence). This CDR3 has 12 residues. Unmatched junction bases numbered 4, after V lost 2 bases and J lost 13 bases. The CDR3 protein is CASSQNRGVLFF. DNA of the CDR3: TGTGCCAGCAGCCAAAACAGGGGTGTGCTGTTTTTT.

This rearrangement joins TRBV18 to TRBJ2-3; D call uncertain. Germline CDR1 reads KGHSH; CDR2 reads LQKENI. V lost 1 base to trimming and J lost 4 bases, with 6 bases between them. The CDR3 spans 13 residues. The CDR3: CASSPLRSDTQYF. The CDR3 nucleotides read TGTGCCAGCTCACCACTGCGATCAGATACGCAGTATTTT.

The chain combines TRBV5-1 with TRBJ2-2; TRBD1 agrees at 9 bases. There are 14 residues in the CDR3. V shed 4 bases, J shed 4 bases, and the junction held 2 bases outside the gene matches. Germline CDR1 is SGHRS and CDR2 is YFSETQ. DNA of the CDR3: TGCGCCAGCAGCGAGGGACAGGGCACCGGGGAGCTGTTTTTT. The encoded protein is CASSEGQGTGELFF.

There are a few counts of this clone. This chain links TRBV28 with TRBJ2-4; D might be TRBD1 (5 bases). Germline assignment: CDR1 MDHEN and CDR2 SYDVKM. This CDR3 is built from 15 residues. The ends were cut back, 2 bases at V and 1 base at J, with 9 bases in the middle. The CDR3 sequence: CASSLRGIAKNIQYF. CDR3 in DNA: TGTGCCAGCAGTTTAAGGGGTATTGCCAAAAACATTCAGTACTTC.

The chain couples TRBV11-1 to TRBJ1-1, with a tentative D call TRBD1 (6 bases). CDR1 and CDR2 (germline): SGHAT, FQDESV (reference sequence). V was shortened by 1 base and J by 0 bases, with 6 bases between the two germline ends. CDR3 length: 14 amino acids. The CDR3 region has the DNA TGTGCCAGCAGCTTAGACAGGGTGAACACTGAAGCTTTCTTT. It is translated as CASSLDRVNTEAFF.

This clone was seen only a few times. The chain links TRBV4-2 to TRBJ2-7; 11 positions match TRBD1. Germline CDR1 LGHNA, CDR2 YNFKEQ. The V segment lost 4 bases and the J segment 5 bases; nucleotides outside the gene matches: 10. CDR3 length: 16 amino acids. The CDR3 loop reads CASSLGDGQGADEQYF. CDR3 sequence (DNA): TGTGCCAGCAGCCTGGGGGACGGACAGGGGGCGGACGAGCAGTACTTC.

The rearrangement uses TRBV19 and TRBJ1-2; the match to TRBD1 covers 9 bases. Trimming removed 4 bases from V and 8 bases from J; junction bases left unmatched: 8. There are 14 residues in the CDR3. The germline V gene encodes CDR1 LNHDA and CDR2 SQIVND (reference sequence). CDR3 nucleotides: TGTGCCAGTAGTACGACCGGGACAGGGTACGGCTACACCTTC. This encodes CASSTTGTGYGYTF.

The chain uses TRBV28 and TRBJ1-5; the D gene is possibly TRBD1 (5 bases). The CDR3 runs 15 residues. V lost 5 bases to trimming and J lost 1 base, with 12 bases between them. The V gene's germline CDR1 is MDHEN and CDR2 SYDVKM. CDR3 loop: CASSIQQGSNQPQHF. The DNA of the CDR3 is TGTGCCAGCAGTATCCAGCAGGGAAGCAATCAGCCCCAGCATTTT.

The CDR3 nucleotides are TGTGCCAGCAGTGAAACCCAGGGAGGAATTCAGCCCCAGCATTTT. As protein: CASSETQGGIQPQHF. This rearrangement joins TRBV6-1 to TRBJ1-5; perhaps TRBD1 as D (5 bases). The CDR3 contains 15 residues. The V end lost 2 bases, the J end lost 6 bases, and 14 bases lay between the germline ends. Germline-derived CDR1 and CDR2 are MNHNS and SASEGT.

The chain recombines TRBV11-2 with TRBJ1-2; 8 bases align to TRBD1. The CDR3 totals 15 residues. Germline V gene lookup returns CDR1 SGHAT and CDR2 FQNNGV. V was pared by 5 bases and J by 8 bases, with 13 bases of the junction left unmatched. Written as DNA, the CDR3 is TGTGCCAGCAGCCGCTTCGGACAGGGAGATGAAGGCTACACCTTC. Amino acid sequence: CASSRFGQGDEGYTF.

The rearrangement links TRBV7-9 to TRBJ2-5, with 8 bases that match TRBD2. CDR3 size: 15 residues. Germline CDR1 is SEHNR and CDR2 is FQNEAQ (reference sequence). The J segment lost 4 bases and the V segment lost 11 bases, leaving 15 bases of the junction unmatched. The CDR3 is CAGTSGTRGRETQYF. The CDR3 DNA reads TGTGCCGGAACTTCCGGGACTAGAGGTCGAGAGACCCAGTACTTC.